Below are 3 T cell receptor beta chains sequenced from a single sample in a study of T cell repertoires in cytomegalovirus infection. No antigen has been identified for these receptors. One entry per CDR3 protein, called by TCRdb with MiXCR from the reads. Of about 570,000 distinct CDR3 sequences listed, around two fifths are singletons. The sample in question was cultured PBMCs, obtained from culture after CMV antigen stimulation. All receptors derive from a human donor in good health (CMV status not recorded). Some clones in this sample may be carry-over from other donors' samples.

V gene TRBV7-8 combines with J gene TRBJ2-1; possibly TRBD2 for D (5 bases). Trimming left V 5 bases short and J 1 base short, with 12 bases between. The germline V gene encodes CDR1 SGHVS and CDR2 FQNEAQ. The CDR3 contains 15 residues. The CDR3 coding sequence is TGTGCCAGCAGCCCTGTGGAGCGGTCCTACAATGAGCAGTTCTTC. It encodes CASSPVERSYNEQFF.

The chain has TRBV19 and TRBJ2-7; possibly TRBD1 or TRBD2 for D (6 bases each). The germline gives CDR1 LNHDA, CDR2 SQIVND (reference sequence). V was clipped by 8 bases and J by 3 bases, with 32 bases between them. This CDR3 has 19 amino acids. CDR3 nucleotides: TGTGCCAGTTCCCAGACAGGCGGGGCCCGGCTACGATGGGGCTACGAGCAGTACTTC. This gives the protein CASSQTGGARLRWGYEQYF.

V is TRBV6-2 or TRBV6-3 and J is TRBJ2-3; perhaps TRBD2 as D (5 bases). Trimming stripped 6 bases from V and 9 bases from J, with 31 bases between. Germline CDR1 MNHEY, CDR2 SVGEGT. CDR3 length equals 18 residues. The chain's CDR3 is CASSYPQARWSMGDTQYF. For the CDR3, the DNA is TGTGCCAGCAGCTACCCCCAGGCCCGGTGGAGTATGGGAGACACGCAGTATTTT.